This passage covers 9 T cell receptor beta chains from one sample sequenced in a study of OX40 agonist ivuxolimab in advanced cancers. Measured with immunoSEQ multiplex PCR; TCRdb has only the in-frame clones, and not every one. The sample includes roughly 77,000 clones, more than 90% seen only once; the top ten take around 0.7%. This material consisted of CD4+ or CD8+ T cells sorted from blood, taken in a trial of the OX40 agonist ivuxolimab. These receptors were collected from an adult with an advanced solid tumor such as melanoma, head and neck, liver or kidney cancer.

The rearrangement links TRBV5-8 to TRBJ2-7; maybe TRBD1 (6 bases). Germline assignment: CDR1 SGHTS and CDR2 YDEGEE. Deletions cut 4 bases from V and 3 bases from J, with 11 bases between. The CDR3 spans 13 residues. CDR3 sequence (DNA): TGTGCCAGCAGCCGCGGACAGTTCTACGAGCAGTACTTC. Translating gives CASSRGQFYEQYF.

The chain is built from TRBV30 and TRBJ1-2; D gene uncertain. Germline-derived CDR1 and CDR2 are GTSNPN and SVGIG (reference sequence). The CDR3 loop spans 11 amino acids. V was pared by 2 bases and J by 8 bases, with 9 bases between. The CDR3 DNA follows: TGTGCCTGGAGTACCGAAGGCGGCTACACCTTC. Translated: CAWSTEGGYTF.

The rearrangement uses TRBV5-4 and TRBJ2-7, with D perhaps given as TRBD1 or TRBD2 (5 bases each). CDR1 is SGHNT, CDR2 YYREEE, per germline (reference sequence). Between the trimmed V and J ends, which lost 1 base and 0 bases, there was a span of 14 bases. CDR3 length equals 16 residues. CDR3 in DNA: TGTGCCAGCAGCTTGCCCGGGACCGAGAGCTCCTACGAGCAGTACTTC. It codes for CASSLPGTESSYEQYF.

This clone was found once. J is TRBJ2-1 and V is TRBV19; D unclear. The CDR3 is 13 amino acids. Per germline, CDR1 LNHDA and CDR2 SQIVND (reference sequence). Trimming removed 3 bases at V and 2 bases at J, with 5 bases between. The DNA of the CDR3 is TGTGCCAGTAGTATCACCACCTACAATGAGCAGTTCTTC. It codes for CASSITTYNEQFF. The whole variable domain, remainder taken from reference TRBV19 and TRBJ2-1, is DGGITQSPKYLFRKEGQNVTLSCEQNLNHDAMYWYRQDPGQGLRLIYYSQIVNDFQKGDIAEGYSVSREKKESFPLTVTSAQKNPTAFYLCASSITTYNEQFFGPGTRLTVL.

This chain joins TRBV27 and TRBJ2-7; D is tentatively TRBD1 or TRBD2 (6 bases each). Germline-derived CDR1 and CDR2 are MNHEY and SMNVEV (reference sequence). Trimming pared 5 bases from V and 2 bases from J, leaving 22 bases between. This CDR3 region has 17 residues. In DNA form, the CDR3 reads TGTGCCAGCAGTACCCCGGGGGCTACCCCTAATACCTACGAGCAGTACTTC. Translation: CASSTPGATPNTYEQYF.

This rearrangement joins TRBV6-1 to TRBJ2-7, with 10 bases matching TRBD1. This CDR3 has 15 amino acids. The trim removed 7 bases at V and 4 bases at J, leaving 10 bases unmatched. Germline V lookup: CDR1 MNHNS, CDR2 SASEGT. CDR3 coding DNA: TGTGCCAGCAAGACGATGGGGACAGGGGATTACGAGCAGTACTTC. It yields the protein CASKTMGTGDYEQYF.

The chain is built from TRBV5-1 and TRBJ2-1, with 7 bases fitting TRBD2. The V and J ends lost 0 bases and 5 bases, in that order; junction bases with no gene match: 8. Germline CDR1 reads SGHRS; CDR2 reads YFSETQ. This CDR3 is built from 16 residues. The DNA for the CDR3 is TGCGCCAGCAGCTTGGTGGTAAGCGGGGAGAACAATGAGCAGTTCTTC. Protein: CASSLVVSGENNEQFF. The full variable domain, completed using reference TRBV5-1 and TRBJ2-1, is KAGVTQTPRYLIKTRGQQVTLSCSPISGHRSVSWYQQTPGQGLQFLFEYFSETQRNKGNFPGRFSGRQFSNSRSEMNVSTLELGDSALYLCASSLVVSGENNEQFFGPGTRLTVL.

This rearrangement joins TRBV19 to TRBJ2-7; 11 bases align to TRBD1. Germline CDR1 reads LNHDA; CDR2 reads SQIVND (reference sequence). V trimming: 3 bases; J trimming: 2 bases; junction bases outside the gene matches: 3. The CDR3 consists of 15 residues. The CDR3, as DNA: TGTGCCAGTAGTATTTGGGGACAGGGGGCCTACGAGCAGTACTTC. The encoded protein is CASSIWGQGAYEQYF.

The chain has TRBV19 and TRBJ2-7; 12 bases agree with TRBD2. V lost 5 bases to trimming and J lost 4 bases; unmatched junction nucleotides: 3. The length of the CDR3 is 14 residues. CDR1 LNHDA and CDR2 SQIVND come from the germline V gene (reference sequence). In DNA, the CDR3 is TGTGCCAGTAGTGGTGGACTAGCGGGGTACGAGCAGTACTTC. This codes for CASSGGLAGYEQYF.